This TCR beta chain came from a study of T cell responses to AZD1222 COVID-19 vaccine. Study-level background: Combined were second doses at about 4 or about 12 weeks. Points from the study as a whole: Sampling that yielded the repertoires occurred only after the peak T cell response.

As regards this clone: Its antigen remains unknown.

This CDR3 spans 15 amino acids. Trimming removed 3 bases from V and 1 base from J, with 12 bases in between. CDR1 is LNHDA, CDR2 SQIVND, per germline (reference sequence). Using immunoSEQ multiplex PCR, the repertoire was profiled, and TCRdb retains in-frame clones only, with some absent. The profile shows about 92,000 clones, around 89% of them singletons. Sequencing was performed on peripheral blood, taken on day 0 of AZD1222 vaccination. The clonotype originates from an adult in good health. The chain links TRBV19 to TRBJ1-1, with D perhaps matching TRBD1 (5 bases). CDR3 DNA: TGTGCCAGTAGTATGTACAGGCTCAAGAACACTGAAGCTTTCTTT. Its protein is CASSMYRLKNTEAFF.